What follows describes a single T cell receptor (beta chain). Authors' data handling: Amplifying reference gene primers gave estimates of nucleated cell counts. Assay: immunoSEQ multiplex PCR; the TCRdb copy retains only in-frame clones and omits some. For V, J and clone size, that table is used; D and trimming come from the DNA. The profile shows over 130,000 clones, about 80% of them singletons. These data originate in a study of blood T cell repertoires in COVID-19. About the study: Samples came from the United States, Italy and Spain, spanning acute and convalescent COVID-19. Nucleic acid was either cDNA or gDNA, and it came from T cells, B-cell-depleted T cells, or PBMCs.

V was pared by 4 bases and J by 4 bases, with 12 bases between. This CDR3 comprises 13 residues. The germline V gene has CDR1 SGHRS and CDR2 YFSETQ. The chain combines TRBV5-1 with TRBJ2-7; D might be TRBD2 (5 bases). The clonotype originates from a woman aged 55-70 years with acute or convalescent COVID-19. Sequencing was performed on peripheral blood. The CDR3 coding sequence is TGCGCCAGCAGCCCCCAACTAGGGTACGAGCAGTACTTC. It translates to CASSPQLGYEQYF.